This T cell receptor beta chain is from a study of T cell repertoires in cytomegalovirus infection. Study-level background: Indications of both CMV infection and matching HLA type were provided by public TCR beta signatures. Study-level results: In two of eight donors, the top clonotype was HLA-C-restricted CMV-specific.

TCRdb itself ran the reads through MiXCR, one entry per CDR3 protein. The table has fewer than 1,000,000 distinct CDR3 sequences, around 32% seen once. Germline trimming cut 5 bases from V and 6 bases from J; bases unmatched to any gene: 6. Germline V gene sequence: CDR1 SEHNR, CDR2 FQNEAQ (reference sequence). CDR3 length: 14 amino acids. Ten or more counts support this clonotype. Its target is not known. The starting material was cultured CD8+ T cells from PBMCs, obtained from culture after CMV antigen stimulation. The rearrangement links TRBV7-9 to TRBJ2-7; the match to TRBD1 covers 11 bases. The clonotype was recovered from a human donor in good health (CMV status not recorded). Some clones in this sample may be carry-over from other donors' samples. CDR3 sequence reads: CASSPDRGPAEQYF. The DNA for the CDR3 is TGTGCCAGCAGCCCGGACAGGGGGCCGGCCGAGCAGTACTTC.